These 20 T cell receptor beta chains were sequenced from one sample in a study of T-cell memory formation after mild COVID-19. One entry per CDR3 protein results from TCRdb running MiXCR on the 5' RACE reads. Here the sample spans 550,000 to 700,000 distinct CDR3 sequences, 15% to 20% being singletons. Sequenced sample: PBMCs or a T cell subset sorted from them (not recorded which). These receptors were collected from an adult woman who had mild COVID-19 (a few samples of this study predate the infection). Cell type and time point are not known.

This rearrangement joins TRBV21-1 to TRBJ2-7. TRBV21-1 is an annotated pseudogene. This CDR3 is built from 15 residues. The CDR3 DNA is TGTGCCAGCAGCCTTCGACCGACGGAAGGCTACGAGCAGTACTTC. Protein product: CASSLRPTEGYEQYF.

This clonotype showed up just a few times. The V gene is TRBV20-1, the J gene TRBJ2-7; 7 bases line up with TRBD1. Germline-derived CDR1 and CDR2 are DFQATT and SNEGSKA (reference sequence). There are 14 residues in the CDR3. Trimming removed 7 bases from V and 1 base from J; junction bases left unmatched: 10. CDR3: CSGGKGQESYEQYF. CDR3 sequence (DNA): TGCAGTGGAGGTAAAGGACAGGAATCCTACGAGCAGTACTTC.

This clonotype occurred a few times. The CDR3 DNA is TGCAGCGTTGAACAGGGGGCGAGGGGCACTGAAGCTTTCTTT. Protein product: CSVEQGARGTEAFF. The V gene is TRBV29-1, the J gene TRBJ1-1; 8 bases fit TRBD1. The trim removed 2 bases at V and 4 bases at J, leaving 6 bases unmatched. CDR1 SQVTM and CDR2 ANQGSEA come from the germline V gene. The CDR3 has 14 residues. The full variable domain, with the rest looked up from reference TRBV29-1 and TRBJ1-1, is SAVISQKPSRDICQRGTSLTIQCQVDSQVTMMFWYRQQPGQSLTLIATANQGSEATYESGFVIDKFPISRPNLTFSTLTVSNMSPEDSSIYLCSVEQGARGTEAFFGQGTRLTVV.

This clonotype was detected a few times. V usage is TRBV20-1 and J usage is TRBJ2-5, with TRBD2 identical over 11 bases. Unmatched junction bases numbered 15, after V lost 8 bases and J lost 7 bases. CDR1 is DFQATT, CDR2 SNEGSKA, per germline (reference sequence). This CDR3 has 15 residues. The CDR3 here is CSRPGTSGSGGTQYF. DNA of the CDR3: TGCAGTCGGCCAGGGACTAGCGGCTCTGGAGGGACCCAGTACTTC.

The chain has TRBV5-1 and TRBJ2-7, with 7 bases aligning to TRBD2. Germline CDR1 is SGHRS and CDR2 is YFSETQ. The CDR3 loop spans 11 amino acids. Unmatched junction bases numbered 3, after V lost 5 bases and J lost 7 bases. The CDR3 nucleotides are TGCGCCAGCAGGGGAGGGACGGAGCAGTACTTC. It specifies CASRGGTEQYF.

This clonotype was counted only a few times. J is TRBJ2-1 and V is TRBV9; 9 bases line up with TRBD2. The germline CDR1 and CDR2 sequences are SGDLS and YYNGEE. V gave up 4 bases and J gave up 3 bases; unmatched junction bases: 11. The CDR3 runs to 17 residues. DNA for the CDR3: TGTGCCAGCAGCAAGATGCGGAGCGGGGGGCACTACAATGAGCAGTTCTTC. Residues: CASSKMRSGGHYNEQFF.

The CDR3 DNA is TGTGCCAGCAGCTTTGGGGTAGCGGAAGAGACCCAGTACTTC. Translated, it gives CASSFGVAEETQYF. This sequence joins TRBV11-2 and TRBJ2-5, with D maybe TRBD2 (6 bases). The germline V gene encodes CDR1 SGHAT and CDR2 FQNNGV. CDR3 length: 14 amino acids. The V end was cut by 3 bases, the J end by 3 bases, with 11 bases between.

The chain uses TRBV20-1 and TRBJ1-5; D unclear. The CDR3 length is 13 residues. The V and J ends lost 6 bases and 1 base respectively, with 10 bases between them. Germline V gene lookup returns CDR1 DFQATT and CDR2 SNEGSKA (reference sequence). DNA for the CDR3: TGCAGTGCCCTGGCCTCGAGCAATCAGCCCCAGCATTTT. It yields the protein CSALASSNQPQHF.

CDR3 sequence reads: CASSYAGQALWSTDTQYF. As DNA, the CDR3 is TGTGCCAGCAGTTACGCCGGTCAGGCTCTTTGGAGCACAGATACGCAGTATTTT. This sequence joins TRBV6-5 and TRBJ2-3, with D unclear. Looked up from germline, CDR1 is MNHEY and CDR2 is SVGAGI. The CDR3 is made up of 18 amino acids. Trimming stripped 2 bases from V and 0 bases from J, with 18 bases between.

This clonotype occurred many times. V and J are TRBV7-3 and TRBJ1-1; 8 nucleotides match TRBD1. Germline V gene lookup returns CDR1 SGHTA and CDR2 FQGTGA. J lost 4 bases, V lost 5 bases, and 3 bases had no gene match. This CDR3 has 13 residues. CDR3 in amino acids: CASSTQGGTEAFF. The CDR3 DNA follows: TGTGCCAGCAGCACACAGGGGGGCACTGAAGCTTTCTTT.

The CDR3 DNA follows: TGTGCCAGCAGTTATCAGGCGGGAGAGCTTAGCAATGAGCAGTTCTTC. Amino acid sequence: CASSYQAGELSNEQFF. The genes are TRBV6-6 and TRBJ2-1; 7 bases line up with TRBD2. CDR3 size: 16 residues. With 3 bases clipped from V and 6 bases from J, the junction kept 11 bases outside the gene matches. Germline CDR1 and CDR2: MNHNY and SVGAGI (reference sequence).

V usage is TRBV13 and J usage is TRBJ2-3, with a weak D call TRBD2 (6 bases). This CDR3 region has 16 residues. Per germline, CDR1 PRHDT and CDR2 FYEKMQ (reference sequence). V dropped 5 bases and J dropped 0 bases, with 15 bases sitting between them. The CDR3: CASSPRDFYSTDTQYF. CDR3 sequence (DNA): TGTGCCAGCAGCCCGAGGGACTTCTACAGCACAGATACGCAGTATTTT. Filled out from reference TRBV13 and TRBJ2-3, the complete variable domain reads AAGVIQSPRHLIKEKRETATLKCYPIPRHDTVYWYQQGPGQDPQFLISFYEKMQSDKGSIPDRFSAQQFSDYHSELNMSSLELGDSALYFCASSPRDFYSTDTQYFGPGTRLTVL.

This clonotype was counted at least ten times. The CDR3 is CASRGQGGTGELFF. In nucleotides, the CDR3 is TGTGCCAGCAGGGGACAGGGGGGCACCGGGGAGCTGTTTTTT. The chain uses TRBV6-5 and TRBJ2-2; TRBD1 agrees at 11 bases. This CDR3 contains 14 residues. Trimming at V came to 6 bases and at J to 4 bases, leaving 1 base not matched to a gene. Germline V lookup: CDR1 MNHEY, CDR2 SVGAGI.

CDR3 sequence: CATSRDRDREGETQYF. The CDR3, as DNA: TGTGCCACCAGCAGAGATCGGGACAGGGAGGGGGAGACCCAGTACTTC. The chain uses TRBV15 and TRBJ2-5; 9 nucleotides align to TRBD1. Germline V gene data show CDR1 as LNHNV and CDR2 as YYDKDF (reference sequence). The junction had 7 bases not matched to a gene; V was cut back by 0 bases and J by 5 bases. CDR3 length: 16 amino acids.

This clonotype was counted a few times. CDR3 nucleotides: TGTGCCAGCAGTTTAGGCGAAACAGGGATGGCGGCTGGCTACACCTTC. It yields the protein CASSLGETGMAAGYTF. The rearrangement uses TRBV28 and TRBJ1-2; perhaps TRBD1 as D (6 bases). Trimming pared 2 bases from V and 7 bases from J, leaving 20 bases between. This CDR3 is built from 16 residues. Germline V gene data show CDR1 as MDHEN and CDR2 as SYDVKM.

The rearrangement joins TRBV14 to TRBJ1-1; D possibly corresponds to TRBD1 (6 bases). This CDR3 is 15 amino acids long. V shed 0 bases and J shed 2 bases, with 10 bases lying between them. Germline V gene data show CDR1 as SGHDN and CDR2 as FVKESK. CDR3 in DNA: TGTGCCAGCAGCCAAGATTGGGGGGGCAACACTGAAGCTTTCTTT. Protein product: CASSQDWGGNTEAFF.

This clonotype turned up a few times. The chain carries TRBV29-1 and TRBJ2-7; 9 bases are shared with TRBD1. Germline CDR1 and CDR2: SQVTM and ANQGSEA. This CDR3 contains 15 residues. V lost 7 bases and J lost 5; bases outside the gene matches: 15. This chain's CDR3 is CSARGNRGPANEQYF. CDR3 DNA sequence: TGCAGCGCCCGCGGTAACAGGGGGCCCGCGAACGAGCAGTACTTC.

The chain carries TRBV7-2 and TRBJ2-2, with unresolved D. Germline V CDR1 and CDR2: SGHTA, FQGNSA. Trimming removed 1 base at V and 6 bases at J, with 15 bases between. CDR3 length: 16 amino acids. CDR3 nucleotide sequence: TGTGCCAGCAGCTTAGTAGCTAACCCCTTCTCCGGGGAGCTGTTTTTT. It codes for CASSLVANPFSGELFF. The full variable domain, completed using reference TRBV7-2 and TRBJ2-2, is GAGVSQSPSNKVTEKGKDVELRCDPISGHTALYWYRQSLGQGLEFLIYFQGNSAPDKSGLPSDRFSAERTGGSVSTLTIQRTQQEDSAVYLCASSLVANPFSGELFFGEGSRLTVL.

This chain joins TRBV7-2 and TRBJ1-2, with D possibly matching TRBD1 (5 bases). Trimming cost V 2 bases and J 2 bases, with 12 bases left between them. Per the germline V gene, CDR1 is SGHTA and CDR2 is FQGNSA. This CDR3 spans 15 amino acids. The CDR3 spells CASSLNAGPNYGYTF. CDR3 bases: TGTGCCAGCAGCTTAAATGCGGGACCAAACTATGGCTACACCTTC.

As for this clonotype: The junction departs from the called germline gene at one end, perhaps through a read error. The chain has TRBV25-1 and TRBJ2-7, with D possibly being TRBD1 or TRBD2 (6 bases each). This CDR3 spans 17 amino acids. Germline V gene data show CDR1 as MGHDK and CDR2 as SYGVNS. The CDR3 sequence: CASSVHKEGGRSYEKYF. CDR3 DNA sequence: TGTGCCAGCAGTGTCCACAAGGAGGGGGGAAGGTCCTACGAGAAGTACTTC.